This TCR beta chain was sequenced for a study of T cells expressing NK-cell markers. Study as a whole: The study sequenced eight donors, seven HCMV-seropositive and one seronegative. Findings of the study overall: In several donors, dominant clonotypes made up about 28.3-65% of CD3+CD56-NKG2C+ cells.

CDR3 length: 16 residues. Germline V CDR1 and CDR2: LGHNA, YNFKEQ. Using the 5' RACE reads, TCRdb records one entry per CDR3 protein without DNA. The sample table includes 500,000 to 700,000 distinct CDR3 sequences. With respect to this clonotype: Its cognate antigen is unknown.

The sequenced material came from blood T cells: a sorted CD56 or NKG2C T cell subset, CD4+ or CD8+ T cells, or bulk PBMC T cells (not recorded which). V gene TRBV4-2 combines with J gene TRBJ2-1; TCRdb proposes TRBD2, but this gene call is untestable without DNA. The sequence derives from a young man in good health. The CDR3 is CASSPAGLSFSNEQFF.